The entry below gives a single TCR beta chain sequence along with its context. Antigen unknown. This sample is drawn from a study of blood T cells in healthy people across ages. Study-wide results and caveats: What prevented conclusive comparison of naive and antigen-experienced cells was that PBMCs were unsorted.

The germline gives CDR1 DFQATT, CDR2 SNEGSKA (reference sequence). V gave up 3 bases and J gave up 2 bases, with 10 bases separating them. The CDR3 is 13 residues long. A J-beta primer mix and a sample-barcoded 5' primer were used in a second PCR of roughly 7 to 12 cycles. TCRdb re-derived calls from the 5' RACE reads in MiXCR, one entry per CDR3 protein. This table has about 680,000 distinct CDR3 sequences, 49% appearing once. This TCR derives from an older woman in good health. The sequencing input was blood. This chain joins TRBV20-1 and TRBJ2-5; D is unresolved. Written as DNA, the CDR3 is TGCAGTGCTAGTGTAGCTCCTCAAGAGACCCAGTACTTC. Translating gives CSASVAPQETQYF.